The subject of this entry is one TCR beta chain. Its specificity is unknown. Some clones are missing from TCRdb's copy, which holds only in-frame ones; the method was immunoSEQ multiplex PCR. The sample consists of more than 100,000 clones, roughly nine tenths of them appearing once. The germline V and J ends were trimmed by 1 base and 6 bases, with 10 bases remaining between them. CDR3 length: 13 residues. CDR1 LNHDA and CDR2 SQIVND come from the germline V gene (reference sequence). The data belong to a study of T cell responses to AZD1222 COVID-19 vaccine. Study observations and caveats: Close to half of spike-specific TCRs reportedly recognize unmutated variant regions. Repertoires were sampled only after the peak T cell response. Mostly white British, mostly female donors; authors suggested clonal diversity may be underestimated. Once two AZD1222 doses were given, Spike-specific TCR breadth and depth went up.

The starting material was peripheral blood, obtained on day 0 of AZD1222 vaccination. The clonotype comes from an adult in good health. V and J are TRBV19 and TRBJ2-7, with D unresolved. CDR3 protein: CASSIGDGFEQYF. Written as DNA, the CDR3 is TGTGCCAGTAGTATAGGCGACGGTTTCGAGCAGTACTTC.